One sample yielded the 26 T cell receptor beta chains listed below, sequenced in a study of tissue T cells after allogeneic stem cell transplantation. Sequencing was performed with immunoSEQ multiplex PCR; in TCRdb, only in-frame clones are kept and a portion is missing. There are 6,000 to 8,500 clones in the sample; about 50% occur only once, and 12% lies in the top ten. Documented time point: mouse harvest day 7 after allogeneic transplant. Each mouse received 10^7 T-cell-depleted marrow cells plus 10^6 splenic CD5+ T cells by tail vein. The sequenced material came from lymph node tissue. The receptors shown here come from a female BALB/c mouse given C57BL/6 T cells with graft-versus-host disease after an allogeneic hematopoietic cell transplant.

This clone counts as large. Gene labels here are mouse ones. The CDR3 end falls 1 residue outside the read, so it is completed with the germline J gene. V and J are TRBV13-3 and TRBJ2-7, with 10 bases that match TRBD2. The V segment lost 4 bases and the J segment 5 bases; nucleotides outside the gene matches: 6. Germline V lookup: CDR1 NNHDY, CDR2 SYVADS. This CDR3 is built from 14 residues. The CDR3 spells CASSPGGAPHEQYF. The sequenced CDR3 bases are TGTGCCAGCAGTCCTGGGGGGGCGCCCCATGAACAGTAC.

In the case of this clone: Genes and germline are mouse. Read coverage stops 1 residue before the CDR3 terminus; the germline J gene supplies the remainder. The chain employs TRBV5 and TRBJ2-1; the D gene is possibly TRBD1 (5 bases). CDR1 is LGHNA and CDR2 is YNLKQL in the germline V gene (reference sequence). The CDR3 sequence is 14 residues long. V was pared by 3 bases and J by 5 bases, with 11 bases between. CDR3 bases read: TGTGCCAGCAGCCAGAGGGGAAACAATGCTGAGCAGTTC. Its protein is CASSQRGNNAEQF. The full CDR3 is CASSQRGNNAEQFF.

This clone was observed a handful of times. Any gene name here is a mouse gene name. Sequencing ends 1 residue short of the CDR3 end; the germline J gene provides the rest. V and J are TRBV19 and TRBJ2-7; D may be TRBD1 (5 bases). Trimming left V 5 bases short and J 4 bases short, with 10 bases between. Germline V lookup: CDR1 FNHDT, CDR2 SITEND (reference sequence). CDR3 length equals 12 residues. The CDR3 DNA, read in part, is TGTGCCAGCAGCAGACAGAAATATGAACAGTAC. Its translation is CASSRQKYEQY. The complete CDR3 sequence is CASSRQKYEQYF.

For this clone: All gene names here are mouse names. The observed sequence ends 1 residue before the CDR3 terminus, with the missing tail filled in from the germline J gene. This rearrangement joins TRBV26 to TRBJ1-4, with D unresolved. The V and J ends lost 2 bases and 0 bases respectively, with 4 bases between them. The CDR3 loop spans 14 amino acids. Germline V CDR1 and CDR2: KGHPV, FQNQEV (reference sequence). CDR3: CASSLIISNERLFF. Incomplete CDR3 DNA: TGTGCCAGCAGTCTGATAATTTCCAACGAAAGATTATTT.

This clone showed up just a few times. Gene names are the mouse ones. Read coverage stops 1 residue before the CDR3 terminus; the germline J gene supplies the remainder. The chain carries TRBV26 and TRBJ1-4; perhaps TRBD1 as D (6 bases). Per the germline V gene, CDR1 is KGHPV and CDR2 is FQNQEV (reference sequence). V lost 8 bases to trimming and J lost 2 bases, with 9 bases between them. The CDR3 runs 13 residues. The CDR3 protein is CASGDKSNERLFF. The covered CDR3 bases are TGTGCCAGCGGGGACAAATCCAACGAAAGATTATTT. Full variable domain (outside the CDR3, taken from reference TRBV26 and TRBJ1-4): NSKVIQTPRYLVKGQGQKAKMRCIPEKGHPVVFWYQQNKNNEFKFLINFQNQEVLQQIDMTEKRFSAECPSNSPCSLEIQSSEAGDSALYLCASGDKSNERLFFGHGTKLSVL.

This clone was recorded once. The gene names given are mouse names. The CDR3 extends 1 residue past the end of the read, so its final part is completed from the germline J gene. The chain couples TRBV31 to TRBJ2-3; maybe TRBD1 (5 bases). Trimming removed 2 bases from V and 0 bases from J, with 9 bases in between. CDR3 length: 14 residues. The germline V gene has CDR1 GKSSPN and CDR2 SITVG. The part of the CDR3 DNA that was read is TGTGCCTGGAGTAGGACACCTAGTGCAGAAACGCTGTAT. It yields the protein CAWSRTPSAETLY. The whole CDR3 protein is CAWSRTPSAETLYF.

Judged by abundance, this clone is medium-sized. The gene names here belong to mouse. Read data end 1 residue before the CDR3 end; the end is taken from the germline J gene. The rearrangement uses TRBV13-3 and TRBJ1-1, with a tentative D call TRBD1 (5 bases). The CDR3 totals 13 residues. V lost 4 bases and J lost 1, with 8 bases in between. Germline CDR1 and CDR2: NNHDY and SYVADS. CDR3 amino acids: CASSPTGNTEVFF. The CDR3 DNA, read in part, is TGTGCCAGCAGTCCTACAGGGAACACAGAAGTCTTC.

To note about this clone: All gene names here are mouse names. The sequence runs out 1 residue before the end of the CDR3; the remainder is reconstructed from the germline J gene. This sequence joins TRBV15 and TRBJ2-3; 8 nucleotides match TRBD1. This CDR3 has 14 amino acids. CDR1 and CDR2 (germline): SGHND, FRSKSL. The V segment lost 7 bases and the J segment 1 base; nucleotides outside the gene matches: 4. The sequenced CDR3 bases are TGTGCCAGCATCCAGGGGGCTGGTGCAGAAACGCTGTAT. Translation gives CASIQGAGAETLY. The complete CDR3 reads CASIQGAGAETLYF.

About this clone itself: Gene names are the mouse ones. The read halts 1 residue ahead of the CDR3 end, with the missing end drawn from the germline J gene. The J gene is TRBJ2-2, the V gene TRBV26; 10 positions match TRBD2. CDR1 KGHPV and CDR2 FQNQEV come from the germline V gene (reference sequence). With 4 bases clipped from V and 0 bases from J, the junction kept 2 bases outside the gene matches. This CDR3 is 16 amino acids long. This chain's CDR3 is CASSRTGGANTGQLYF. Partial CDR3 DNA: TGTGCCAGCAGTCGCACTGGGGGGGCAAACACCGGGCAGCTCTAC.

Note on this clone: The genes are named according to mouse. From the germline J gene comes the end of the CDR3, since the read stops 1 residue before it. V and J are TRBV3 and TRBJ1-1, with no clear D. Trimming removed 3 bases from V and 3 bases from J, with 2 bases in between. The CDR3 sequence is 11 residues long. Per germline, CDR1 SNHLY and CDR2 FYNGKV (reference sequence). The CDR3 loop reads CASSFHTEVFF. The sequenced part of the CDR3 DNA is TGTGCCAGCAGCTTCCACACAGAAGTCTTC.

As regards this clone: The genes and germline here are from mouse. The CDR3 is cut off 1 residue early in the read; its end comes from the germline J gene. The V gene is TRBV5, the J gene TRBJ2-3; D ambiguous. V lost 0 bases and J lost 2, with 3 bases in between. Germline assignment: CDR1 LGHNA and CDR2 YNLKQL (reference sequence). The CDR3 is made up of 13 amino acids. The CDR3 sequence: CASSQDIAETLYF. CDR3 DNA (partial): TGTGCCAGCAGCCAAGACATTGCAGAAACGCTGTAT.

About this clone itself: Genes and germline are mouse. The sequenced CDR3 bases are TGTGCCAGCAGCAACTATGCTGAGCAGTTC. It yields the protein CASSNYAEQF. The whole CDR3 region reads CASSNYAEQFF. The gene calls are TRBV26 and TRBJ2-1, with unresolved D. The read halts 1 residue ahead of the CDR3 end, with the missing end drawn from the germline J gene. V was clipped by 6 bases and J by 1 base, with 1 base between them. The CDR3 totals 11 residues. Germline V lookup: CDR1 KGHPV, CDR2 FQNQEV (reference sequence).

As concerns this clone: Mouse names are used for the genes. The CDR3 here is CASGDRDNSGNTLYF. The sequenced CDR3 bases are TGTGCCAGCGGTGATCGGGACAATTCTGGAAATACGCTCTAT. V and J are TRBV13-2 and TRBJ1-3; perhaps TRBD1 as D (6 bases). The read stops 1 residue short of the end of the CDR3; the missing end is completed from the germline J gene. V was clipped by 1 base and J by 0 bases, with 8 bases between them. The CDR3 runs 15 residues. Looked up from germline, CDR1 is NNHNN and CDR2 is SYGAGS (reference sequence).

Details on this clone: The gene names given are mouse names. CDR3 region: CASSLSGNNQAPLF. The covered CDR3 bases are TGTGCCAGCAGTTTATCGGGTAACAACCAGGCTCCGCTT. The genes are TRBV15 and TRBJ1-5; D remains ambiguous. The CDR3 end falls 1 residue outside the read, so it is completed with the germline J gene. The CDR3 contains 14 residues. Per the germline V gene, CDR1 is SGHND and CDR2 is FRSKSL. Between the trimmed V and J ends, which lost 2 bases and 0 bases, there was a span of 5 bases. Complete variable domain (other parts from reference TRBV15 and TRBJ1-5): DAGVTQTPRHEVAEKGQTIILKCEPVSGHNDLFWYRQTKIQGLELLSYFRSKSLMEDGGAFKDRFKAEMLNSSFSTLKIQPTEPKDSAVYLCASSLSGNNQAPLFGEGTRLSVL.

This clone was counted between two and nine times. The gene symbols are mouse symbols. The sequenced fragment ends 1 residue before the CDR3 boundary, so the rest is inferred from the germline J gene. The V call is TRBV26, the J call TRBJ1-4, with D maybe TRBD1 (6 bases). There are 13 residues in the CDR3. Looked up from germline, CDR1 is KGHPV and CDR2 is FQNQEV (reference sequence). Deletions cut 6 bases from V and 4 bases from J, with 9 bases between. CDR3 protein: CASSGTINERLFF. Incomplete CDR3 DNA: TGTGCCAGCAGCGGGACAATCAACGAAAGATTATTT.

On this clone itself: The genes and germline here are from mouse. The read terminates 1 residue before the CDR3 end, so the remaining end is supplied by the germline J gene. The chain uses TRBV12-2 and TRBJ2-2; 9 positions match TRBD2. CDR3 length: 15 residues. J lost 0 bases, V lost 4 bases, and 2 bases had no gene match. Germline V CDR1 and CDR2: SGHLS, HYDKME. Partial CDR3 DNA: TGTGCCAGCTCGCCTGGGGGGGCAAACACCGGGCAGCTCTAC. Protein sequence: CASSPGGANTGQLY. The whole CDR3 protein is CASSPGGANTGQLYF.

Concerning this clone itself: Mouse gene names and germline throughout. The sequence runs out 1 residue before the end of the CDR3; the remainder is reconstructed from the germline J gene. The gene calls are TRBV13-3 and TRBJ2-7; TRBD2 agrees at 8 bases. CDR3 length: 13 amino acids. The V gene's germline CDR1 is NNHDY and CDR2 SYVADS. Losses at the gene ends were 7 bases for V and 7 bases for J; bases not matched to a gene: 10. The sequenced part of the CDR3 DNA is TGTGCCAGCGGTGTTTGGACTGGGAGGGAACAGTAC. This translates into CASGVWTGREQY. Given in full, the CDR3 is CASGVWTGREQYF.

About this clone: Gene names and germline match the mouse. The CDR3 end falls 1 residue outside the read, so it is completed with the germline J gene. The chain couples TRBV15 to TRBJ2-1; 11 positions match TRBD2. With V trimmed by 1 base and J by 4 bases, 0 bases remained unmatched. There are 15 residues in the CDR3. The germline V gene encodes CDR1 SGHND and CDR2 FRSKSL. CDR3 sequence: CASSLGDWGYAEQFF. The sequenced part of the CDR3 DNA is TGTGCCAGCAGTTTAGGGGACTGGGGGTATGCTGAGCAGTTC.

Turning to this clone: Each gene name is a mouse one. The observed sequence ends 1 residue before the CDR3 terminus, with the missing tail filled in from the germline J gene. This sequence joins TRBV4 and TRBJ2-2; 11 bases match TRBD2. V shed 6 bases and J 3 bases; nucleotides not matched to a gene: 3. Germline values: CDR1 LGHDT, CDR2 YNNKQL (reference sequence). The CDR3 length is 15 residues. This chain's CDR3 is CASRQDWGDTGQLYF. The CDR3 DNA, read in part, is TGTGCCAGCAGGCAGGACTGGGGGGACACCGGGCAGCTCTAC.

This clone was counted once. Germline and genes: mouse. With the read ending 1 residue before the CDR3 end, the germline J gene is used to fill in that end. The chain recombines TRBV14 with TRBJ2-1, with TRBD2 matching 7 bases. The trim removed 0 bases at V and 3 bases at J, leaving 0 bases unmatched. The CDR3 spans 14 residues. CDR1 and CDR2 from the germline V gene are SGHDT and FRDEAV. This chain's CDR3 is CASSFWGGYAEQFF. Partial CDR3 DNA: TGTGCCAGCAGTTTCTGGGGGGGCTATGCTGAGCAGTTC.

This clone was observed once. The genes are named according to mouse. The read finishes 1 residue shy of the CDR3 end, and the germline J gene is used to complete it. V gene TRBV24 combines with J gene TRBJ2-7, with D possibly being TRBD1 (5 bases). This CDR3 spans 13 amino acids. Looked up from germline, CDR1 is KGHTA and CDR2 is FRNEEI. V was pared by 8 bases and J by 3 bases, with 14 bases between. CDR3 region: CASGPRTIYEQYF. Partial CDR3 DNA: TGTGCCAGCGGACCCCGGACAATCTATGAACAGTAC.

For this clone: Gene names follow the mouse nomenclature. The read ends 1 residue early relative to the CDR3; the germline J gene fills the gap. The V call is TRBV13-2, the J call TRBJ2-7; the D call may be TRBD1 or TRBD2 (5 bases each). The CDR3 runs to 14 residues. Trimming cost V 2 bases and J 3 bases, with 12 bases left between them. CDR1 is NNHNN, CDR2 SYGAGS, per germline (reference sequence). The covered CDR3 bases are TGTGCCAGCGGTGAGGGGACGGCCCTCTATGAACAGTAC. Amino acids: CASGEGTALYEQY. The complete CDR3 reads CASGEGTALYEQYF.

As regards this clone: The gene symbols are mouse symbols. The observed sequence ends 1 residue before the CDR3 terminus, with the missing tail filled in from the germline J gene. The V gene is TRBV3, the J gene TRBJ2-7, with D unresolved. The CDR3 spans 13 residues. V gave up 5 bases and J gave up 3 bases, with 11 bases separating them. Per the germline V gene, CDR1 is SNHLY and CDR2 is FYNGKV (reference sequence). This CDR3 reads CASSPRAFYEQYF. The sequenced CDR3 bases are TGTGCCAGCAGCCCCCGGGCCTTCTATGAACAGTAC.

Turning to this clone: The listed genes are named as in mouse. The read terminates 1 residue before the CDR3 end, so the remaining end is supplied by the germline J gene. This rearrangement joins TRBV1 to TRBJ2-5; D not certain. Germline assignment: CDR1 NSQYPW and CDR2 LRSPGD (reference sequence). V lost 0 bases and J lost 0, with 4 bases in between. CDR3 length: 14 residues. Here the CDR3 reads CTCSADHNQDTQYF. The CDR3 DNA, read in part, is TGCACCTGCAGTGCAGATCATAACCAAGACACCCAGTAC.

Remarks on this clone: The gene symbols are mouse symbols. Partial CDR3 DNA: TGTGCCAGCAGCAACACCGGGCAGCTCTAC. Protein: CASSNTGQLY. The whole CDR3 sequence is CASSNTGQLYF. The V and J genes are TRBV26 and TRBJ2-2; no firm D call. Sequencing ends 1 residue short of the CDR3 end; the germline J gene provides the rest. CDR3 length: 11 amino acids. The V and J ends lost 6 bases and 2 bases respectively, with 1 base between them. The germline gives CDR1 KGHPV, CDR2 FQNQEV (reference sequence).

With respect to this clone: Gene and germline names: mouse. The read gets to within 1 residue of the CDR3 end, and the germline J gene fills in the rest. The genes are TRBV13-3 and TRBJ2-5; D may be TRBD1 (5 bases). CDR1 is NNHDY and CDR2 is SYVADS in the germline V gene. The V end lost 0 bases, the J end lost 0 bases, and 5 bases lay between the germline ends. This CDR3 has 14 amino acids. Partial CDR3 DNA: TGTGCCAGCAGTGATGAGGGGAACCAAGACACCCAGTAC. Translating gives CASSDEGNQDTQY. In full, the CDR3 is CASSDEGNQDTQYF. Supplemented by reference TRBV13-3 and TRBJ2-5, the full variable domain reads EAAVTQSPRSKVAVTGGKVTLSCHQTNNHDYMYWYRQDTGHGLRLIHYSYVADSTEKGDIPDGYKASRPSQENFSLILELASLSQTAVYFCASSDEGNQDTQYFGPGTRLLVL.